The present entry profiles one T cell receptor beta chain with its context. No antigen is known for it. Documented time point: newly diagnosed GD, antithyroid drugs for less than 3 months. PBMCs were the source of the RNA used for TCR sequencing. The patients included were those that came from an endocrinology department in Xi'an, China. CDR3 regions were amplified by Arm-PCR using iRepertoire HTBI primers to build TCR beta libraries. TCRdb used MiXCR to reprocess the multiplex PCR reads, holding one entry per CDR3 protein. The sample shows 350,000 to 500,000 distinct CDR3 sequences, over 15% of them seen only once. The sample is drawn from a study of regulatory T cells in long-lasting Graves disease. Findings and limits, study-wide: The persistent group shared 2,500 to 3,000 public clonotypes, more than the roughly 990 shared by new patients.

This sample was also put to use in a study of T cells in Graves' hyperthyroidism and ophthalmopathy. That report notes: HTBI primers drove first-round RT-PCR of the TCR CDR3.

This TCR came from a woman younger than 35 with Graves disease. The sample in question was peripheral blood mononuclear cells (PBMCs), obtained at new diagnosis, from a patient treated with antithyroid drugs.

In nucleotides, the CDR3 is TGCAGTGCTGGCCGTGGACAAGGCTCTGAAGCTTTCTTT. Translation gives CSAGRGQGSEAFF. The J gene is TRBJ1-1, the V gene TRBV20-1; D is perhaps TRBD1 (5 bases). This CDR3 is built from 13 residues. V was clipped by 5 bases and J by 6 bases, with 16 bases between them. CDR1 and CDR2 (germline): DFQATT, SNEGSKA (reference sequence).